The 9 T cell receptor beta chains in this list originate from one sample, sequenced in a study of PD-1 blockade in classical Hodgkin lymphoma. After autologous stem cell transplantation all patients relapsed, and prior brentuximab vedotin exposure differed between cohorts. This table comes from immunoSEQ multiplex PCR, and its TCRdb copy is limited to in-frame clones, with some not included. Of tens of thousands of clones listed, around 67% are singletons. Here the sequenced sample was peripheral blood mononuclear cells (PBMCs), taken before the second cycle of nivolumab. These receptors were taken from a human donor with classical Hodgkin lymphoma.

This clone was seen more than once but under ten times. The rearrangement links TRBV5-1 to TRBJ2-7; TRBD2 matches at 7 bases. This CDR3 comprises 13 residues. CDR1 and CDR2 (germline): SGHRS, YFSETQ. V lost 0 bases to trimming and J lost 6 bases; unmatched junction nucleotides: 3. CDR3: CASSLGEGTEQYV. Written as DNA, the CDR3 is TGCGCCAGCAGCTTGGGGGAGGGCACCGAGCAGTACGTC.

The V and J genes are TRBV18 and TRBJ2-2; tentatively, D is TRBD1 (6 bases). V gave up 10 bases and J gave up 4 bases, with 19 bases separating them. From germline, CDR1 is KGHSH and CDR2 LQKENI. The CDR3 is 15 amino acids. CDR3 residues: CATHTLGAGTGELFF. The CDR3, as DNA: TGTGCCACCCACACCCTGGGGGCCGGCACCGGGGAGCTGTTTTTT.

The rearrangement joins TRBV11-1 to TRBJ1-1; D may be TRBD1 (5 bases). V lost 6 bases to trimming and J lost 4 bases, with 18 bases between them. The CDR3 is 15 amino acids. Germline CDR1 and CDR2: SGHAT and FQDESV (reference sequence). The CDR3: CASSQSGAGGTEAFF. CDR3 bases: TGTGCCAGCAGTCAGAGTGGGGCGGGGGGCACTGAAGCTTTCTTT.

This sequence joins TRBV6-5 and TRBJ1-4; D not resolved. The length of the CDR3 is 15 residues. Germline V gene data show CDR1 as MNHEY and CDR2 as SVGAGI. Trimming removed 0 bases at V and 8 bases at J, with 13 bases between. CDR3 sequence (DNA): TGTGCCAGCAGTTACTCGACGGCTAGGTCGGAAAAACTGTTTTTT. This sequence encodes CASSYSTARSEKLFF.

This clone has only a few counts. The chain uses TRBV5-6 and TRBJ2-6; D remains unclear. Germline V lookup: CDR1 SGHDT, CDR2 YYEEEE. V was shortened by 0 bases and J by 6 bases, with 10 bases between the two germline ends. CDR3 length: 15 amino acids. The CDR3 sequence: CASSLGALPANVLTF. The CDR3 DNA is TGTGCCAGCAGCTTGGGAGCTCTGCCGGCCAACGTCCTGACTTTC.

The chain carries TRBV11-2 and TRBJ2-3, with D possibly matching TRBD2 (5 bases). With 5 bases removed from V and 0 bases from J, the gap between germline ends came to 9 bases. Per the germline V gene, CDR1 is SGHAT and CDR2 is FQNNGV. The CDR3 covers 14 residues. CDR3 sequence: CASSTRTSTDTQYF. The CDR3 coding sequence is TGTGCCAGCAGCACCAGGACTAGCACAGATACGCAGTATTTT. The full variable domain, with the rest looked up from reference TRBV11-2 and TRBJ2-3, is EAGVAQSPRYKIIEKRQSVAFWCNPISGHATLYWYQQILGQGPKLLIQFQNNGVVDDSQLPKDRFSAERLKGVDSTLKIQPAKLEDSAVYLCASSTRTSTDTQYFGPGTRLTVL.

The table lists this clone with a few counts. The V call is TRBV5-1, the J call TRBJ1-6, with D hard to call. Germline values: CDR1 SGHRS, CDR2 YFSETQ. This CDR3 is built from 15 residues. Trimming took off 0 bases at V and 7 bases at J, with 11 bases between the two ends. The CDR3 is CASSLERLGNSPLHF. As DNA, the CDR3 is TGCGCCAGCAGCTTGGAAAGGCTGGGGAATTCACCCCTCCACTTT.

The V gene is TRBV29-1, the J gene TRBJ1-5, with no clear D. Germline loops: CDR1 SQVTM, CDR2 ANQGSEA. The CDR3 loop spans 13 amino acids. Trimming pared 4 bases from V and 5 bases from J, leaving 12 bases between. CDR3 DNA sequence: TGCAGCGTTGGCCTCACGCGGGATCAGCCCCAGCATTTT. Its translation: CSVGLTRDQPQHF.

The chain joins TRBV2 to TRBJ2-7; D unresolved. The germline V and J ends were trimmed by 1 base and 3 bases, with 7 bases remaining between them. This CDR3 region has 13 residues. Germline lookup yields CDR1 SNHLY and CDR2 FYNNEI. CDR3 bases: TGTGCCAGCAGTGAAGGGGCAGACTACGAGCAGTACTTC. The encoded protein is CASSEGADYEQYF.